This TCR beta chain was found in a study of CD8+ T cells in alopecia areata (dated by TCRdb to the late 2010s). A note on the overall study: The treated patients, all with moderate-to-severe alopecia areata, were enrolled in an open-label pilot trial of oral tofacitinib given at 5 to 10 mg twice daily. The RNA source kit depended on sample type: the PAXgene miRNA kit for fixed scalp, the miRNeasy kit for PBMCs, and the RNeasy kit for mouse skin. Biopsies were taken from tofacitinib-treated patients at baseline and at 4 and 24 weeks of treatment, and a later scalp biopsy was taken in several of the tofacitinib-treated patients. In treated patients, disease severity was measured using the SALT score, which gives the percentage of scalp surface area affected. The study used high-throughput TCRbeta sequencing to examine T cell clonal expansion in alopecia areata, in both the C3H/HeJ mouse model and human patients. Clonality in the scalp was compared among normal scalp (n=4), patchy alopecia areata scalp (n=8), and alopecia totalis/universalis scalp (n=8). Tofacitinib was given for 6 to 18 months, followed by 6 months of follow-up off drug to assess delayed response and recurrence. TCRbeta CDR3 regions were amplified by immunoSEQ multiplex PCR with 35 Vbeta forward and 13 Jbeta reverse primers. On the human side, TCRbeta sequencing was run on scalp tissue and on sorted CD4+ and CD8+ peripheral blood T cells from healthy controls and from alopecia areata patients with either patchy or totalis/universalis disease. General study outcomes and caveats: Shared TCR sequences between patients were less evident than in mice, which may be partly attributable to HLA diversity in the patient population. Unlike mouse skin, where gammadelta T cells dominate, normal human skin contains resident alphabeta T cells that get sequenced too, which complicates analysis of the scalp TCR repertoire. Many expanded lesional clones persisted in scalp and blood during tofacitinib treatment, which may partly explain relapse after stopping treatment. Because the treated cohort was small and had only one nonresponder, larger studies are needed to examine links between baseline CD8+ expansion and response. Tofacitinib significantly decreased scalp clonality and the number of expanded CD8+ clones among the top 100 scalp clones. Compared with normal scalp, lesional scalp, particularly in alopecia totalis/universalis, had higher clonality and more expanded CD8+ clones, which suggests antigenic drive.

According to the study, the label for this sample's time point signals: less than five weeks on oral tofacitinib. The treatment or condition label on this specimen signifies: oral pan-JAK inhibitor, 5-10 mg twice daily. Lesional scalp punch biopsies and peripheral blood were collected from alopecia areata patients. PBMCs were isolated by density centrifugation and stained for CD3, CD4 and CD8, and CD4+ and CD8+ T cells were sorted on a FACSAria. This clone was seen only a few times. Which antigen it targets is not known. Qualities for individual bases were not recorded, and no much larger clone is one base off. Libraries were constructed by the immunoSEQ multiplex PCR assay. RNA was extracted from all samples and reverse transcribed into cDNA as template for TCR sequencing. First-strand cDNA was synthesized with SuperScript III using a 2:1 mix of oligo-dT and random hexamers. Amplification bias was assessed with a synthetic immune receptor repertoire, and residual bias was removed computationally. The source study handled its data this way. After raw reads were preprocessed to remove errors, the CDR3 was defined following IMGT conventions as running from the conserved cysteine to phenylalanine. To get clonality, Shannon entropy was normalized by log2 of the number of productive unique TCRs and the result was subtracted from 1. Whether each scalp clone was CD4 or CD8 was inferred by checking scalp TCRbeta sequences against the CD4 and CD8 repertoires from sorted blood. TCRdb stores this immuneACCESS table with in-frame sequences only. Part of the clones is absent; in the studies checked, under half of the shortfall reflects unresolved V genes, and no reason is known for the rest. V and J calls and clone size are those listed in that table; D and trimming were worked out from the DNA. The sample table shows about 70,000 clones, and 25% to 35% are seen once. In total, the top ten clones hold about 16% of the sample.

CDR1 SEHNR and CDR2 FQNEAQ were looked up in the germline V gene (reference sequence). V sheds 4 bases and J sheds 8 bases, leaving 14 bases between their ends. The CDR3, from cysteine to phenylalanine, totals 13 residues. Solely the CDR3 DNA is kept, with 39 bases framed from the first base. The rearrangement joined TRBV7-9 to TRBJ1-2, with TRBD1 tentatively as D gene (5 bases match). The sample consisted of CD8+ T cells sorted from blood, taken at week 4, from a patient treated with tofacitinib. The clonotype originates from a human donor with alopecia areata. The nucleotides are TGTGCCAGCAGCTCCCCGGCGGGGGTAGGCTACACCTTC. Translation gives CASSSPAGVGYTF.